One sample yielded the 18 T cell receptor beta chains listed below, sequenced in a study of blood T cells in healthy people across ages. Then a second PCR, running about 7 to 11 cycles, was carried out with a sample-barcoded 5' primer and a J-beta primer mix. TCRdb processed the 5' RACE reads anew with MiXCR; each CDR3 protein has one entry. The profile covers 800,000 to 950,000 distinct CDR3 sequences, with around 49% appearing a single time and 10% to 15% taken by the ten largest. The sequenced sample was blood. These receptor sequences come from a man aged 25-40 years in good health.

The chain combines TRBV6-4 with TRBJ2-5; D ambiguous. Deletions cut 3 bases from V and 11 bases from J, with 16 bases between. Germline values: CDR1 MRHNA, CDR2 SNTAGT. CDR3 length: 13 amino acids. CDR3 in DNA: TGTGCCAGCAGTGAAAGGGCAAGCAATGAGCAGTACTTC. Encoded protein: CASSERASNEQYF.

The chain joins TRBV5-5 to TRBJ1-5, with no clear D. CDR3 length equals 15 residues. Germline V lookup: CDR1 SGHKS, CDR2 YYEKEE (reference sequence). Trimming stripped 0 bases from V and 0 bases from J, with 7 bases between. CDR3 sequence (DNA): TGTGCCAGCAGCTTGGAACGCCATAGCAATCAGCCCCAGCATTTT. Protein product: CASSLERHSNQPQHF.

This clonotype was counted a single time. The J gene is TRBJ2-1, the V gene TRBV6-6; D is perhaps TRBD1 (5 bases). CDR3 length: 15 residues. V dropped 6 bases and J dropped 0 bases, with 12 bases sitting between them. Germline CDR1 reads MNHNY; CDR2 reads SVGAGI (reference sequence). This chain's CDR3 is CASSPRVPSYNEQFF. The CDR3 nucleotides read TGTGCCAGCAGCCCCAGGGTCCCCTCCTACAATGAGCAGTTCTTC.

The chain employs TRBV28 and TRBJ1-5; D might be TRBD1 (6 bases). V lost 6 bases and J 0 bases, leaving 24 bases between the germline ends. Germline CDR1 and CDR2: MDHEN and SYDVKM. This CDR3 has 19 amino acids. The CDR3 DNA follows: TGTGCCAGCAGGGCACAGGGCCCCGTTAGGGAATATAGCAATCAGCCCCAGCATTTT. Residues: CASRAQGPVREYSNQPQHF.

This clonotype was observed once. The chain uses TRBV21-1 and TRBJ1-2; TRBD1 reflects the table's D call only, with no check against the DNA. TRBV21-1 is shown as a pseudogene. This CDR3 spans 14 amino acids. The CDR3 DNA reads TGTGCCAGACCAACAGGGGACTCTAACTATGGCTACACCTTC. This encodes CARPTGDSNYGYTF.

This clonotype occurred a few times. The chain couples TRBV5-1 to TRBJ2-3; D unclear. CDR3 size: 13 residues. In germline, CDR1 is SGHRS, CDR2 YFSETQ. Trimming removed 3 bases at V and 6 bases at J, with 11 bases between. The CDR3 is CASSSPLGDTQYF. The CDR3 DNA reads as TGCGCCAGCAGCTCCCCTCTAGGTGATACGCAGTATTTT.

This sequence joins TRBV7-2 and TRBJ2-3; TRBD2 matches at 8 bases. CDR1 and CDR2 from the germline V gene are SGHTA and FQGNSA. Trimming removed 8 bases from V and 0 bases from J; junction bases left unmatched: 4. The length of the CDR3 is 14 residues. CDR3 DNA: TGTGCCAGCGCCGGGGGGGGAAGCACAGATACGCAGTATTTT. Translating gives CASAGGGSTDTQYF.

This chain joins TRBV27 and TRBJ2-7; 9 bases map to TRBD1. CDR3 length equals 15 residues. Germline CDR1 reads MNHEY; CDR2 reads SMNVEV (reference sequence). Losses at the gene ends were 5 bases for V and 4 bases for J; bases not matched to a gene: 9. CDR3 amino acids: CASSRSGTGIYEQYF. CDR3 bases: TGTGCCAGCAGTCGCTCCGGGACAGGGATTTACGAGCAGTACTTC.

This clonotype was seen a few times. The rearrangement links TRBV6-1 to TRBJ1-2, with D perhaps TRBD1 (5 bases). Between the trimmed V and J ends, which lost 7 bases and 4 bases, there was a span of 19 bases. Germline V gene data show CDR1 as MNHNS and CDR2 as SASEGT. The CDR3 loop spans 15 amino acids. The chain's CDR3 is CASTFTSGRVYGYTF. The DNA of the CDR3 is TGTGCCAGCACCTTCACCTCGGGCAGGGTCTATGGCTACACCTTC.

This clonotype was seen a handful of times. The chain joins TRBV6-5 to TRBJ2-7, with 10 bases matching TRBD2. The ends lost 0 bases at V and 2 bases at J; junction bases unmatched: 4. CDR1 MNHEY and CDR2 SVGAGI come from the germline V gene. This CDR3 contains 16 residues. The CDR3 sequence is CASSYSSGGATYEQYF. CDR3 coding DNA: TGTGCCAGCAGTTACTCAAGCGGGGGGGCAACCTACGAGCAGTACTTC.

This clonotype showed up just a few times. The chain recombines TRBV6-5 with TRBJ2-2; D might be TRBD2 (6 bases). The germline V gene has CDR1 MNHEY and CDR2 SVGAGI. The CDR3 runs to 13 residues. With 8 bases removed from V and 2 bases from J, the gap between germline ends came to 9 bases. The CDR3 DNA reads as TGTGCCAGCGCGGGACTTAACACCGGGGAGCTGTTTTTT. It codes for CASAGLNTGELFF.

J is TRBJ1-5 and V is TRBV7-9; no clear D. The germline CDR1 and CDR2 sequences are SEHNR and FQNEAQ (reference sequence). V lost 1 base to trimming and J lost 1 base, with 8 bases between them. This CDR3 has 15 residues. CDR3 DNA sequence: TGTGCCAGCAGCTTAGGAAGTCAGAGCAATCAGCCCCAGCATTTT. Translating it yields CASSLGSQSNQPQHF.

Only a few counts were recorded for this clonotype. The chain has TRBV7-2 and TRBJ2-3, with 11 bases lining up with TRBD2. Germline lookup yields CDR1 SGHTA and CDR2 FQGNSA. The length of the CDR3 is 17 residues. The V gene end was trimmed by 1 base and the J gene end by 3 bases; junction bases not matched to a gene: 6. The CDR3 coding sequence is TGTGCCAGCAGCTTAGTTATGACTAGCGGGGCAACAGATACGCAGTATTTT. This encodes CASSLVMTSGATDTQYF.

The chain has TRBV12-3 or TRBV12-4 and TRBJ1-1; TRBD1 matches 7 bases. This CDR3 is 15 amino acids long. Trimming cost V 5 bases and J 0 bases; bases outside gene matches: 6. CDR3 sequence (DNA): TGTGCCAGCAGTCCTCTGACAGGGATGAACACTGAAGCTTTCTTT. Translating gives CASSPLTGMNTEAFF.

The chain uses TRBV12-3 or TRBV12-4 and TRBJ2-3; D is unclear. Trimming cost V 3 bases and J 5 bases, with 6 bases left between them. The CDR3 length is 12 residues. Here the CDR3 reads CASSFQEDTQYF. CDR3 coding DNA: TGTGCCAGCAGTTTCCAGGAAGATACGCAGTATTTT.

The chain is built from TRBV21-1 and TRBJ1-2. TRBV21-1 has pseudogene status. This CDR3 is 12 amino acids long. DNA of the CDR3: TGTGCCAGCAGCAAAGGAGGGCTGGGTGTCACCTTC. Its translation is CASSKGGLGVTF.

V gene TRBV2 combines with J gene TRBJ2-5; D uncertain. Trimming removed 1 base at V and 10 bases at J, with 7 bases between. CDR1 and CDR2 (germline): SNHLY, FYNNEI. The CDR3 is 11 residues long. CDR3 nucleotide sequence: TGTGCCAGCAGTGAAGGGGTAAACCAGTACTTC. This codes for CASSEGVNQYF.

The V and J genes are TRBV15 and TRBJ2-6; D is uncertain. V was shortened by 3 bases and J by 2 bases, with 11 bases between the two germline ends. This CDR3 spans 16 amino acids. The germline CDR1 and CDR2 sequences are LNHNV and YYDKDF (reference sequence). This CDR3 is CATSSLITAGANVLTF. The CDR3 DNA follows: TGTGCCACCAGCAGCCTCATAACGGCTGGGGCCAACGTCCTGACTTTC.